This T cell receptor beta chain was identified during a study of T cells after somatic rescue of genetic block. CDR3 length: 17 residues. Germline lookup yields CDR1 MNHNS and CDR2 SASEGT. V was pared by 4 bases and J by 4 bases, with 12 bases of the junction left unmatched. The method was immunoSEQ multiplex PCR; TCRdb's version includes in-frame clones alone and lacks a portion of them. Here the sample spans tens of thousands of clones, 92% being singletons. The genes are TRBV6-1 and TRBJ1-2, with 10 bases that match TRBD1. Sequencing was done on a sample of peripheral blood mononuclear cells (PBMCs). The receptor comes from a man aged 35-49 years. The CDR3 reads CASSGTGGATRGYGYTF. The CDR3 DNA is TGTGCCAGCAGTGGGACAGGGGGAGCGACTAGGGGCTATGGCTACACCTTC.